This passage covers 9 T cell receptor beta chains from one sample sequenced in a study of identical twins. In TCRdb, the 5' RACE reads were re-called with MiXCR into one record per CDR3 protein. The sample has roughly 280,000 distinct CDR3 sequences, just under 9.5% seen once. These data were also filed under a second study, of yellow fever vaccine responses in identical twins.

The specimen was CD8+ T cells sorted from blood. Receptors originate from a woman aged 18-35 years in good health.

The gene calls are TRBV13 and TRBJ2-2; D uncertain. The length of the CDR3 is 14 residues. The V end was cut by 3 bases, the J end by 3 bases, with 8 bases between. The germline gives CDR1 PRHDT, CDR2 FYEKMQ (reference sequence). The CDR3 here is CASSLTFDTGELFF. Written as DNA, the CDR3 is TGTGCCAGCAGCTTGACCTTCGACACCGGGGAGCTGTTTTTT.

The chain recombines TRBV4-3 with TRBJ2-7, with D hard to call. CDR1 and CDR2 from the germline V gene are LGHNA and YSLEER. Trimming pared 1 base from V and 2 bases from J, leaving 12 bases between. CDR3 size: 15 residues. The CDR3 nucleotides read TGCGCCAGCAGCCAAGGTAAGGAGACTCCCTACGAGCAGTACTTC. Its protein product is CASSQGKETPYEQYF.

CDR3 loop: CASSYSRLAGVNEQFF. The CDR3 region has the DNA TGTGCCAGCAGTTACTCGAGACTAGCGGGAGTAAATGAGCAGTTCTTC. The V gene is TRBV6-2 or TRBV6-3, the J gene TRBJ2-1; TRBD2 agrees at 12 bases. The J segment lost 7 bases and the V segment lost 0 bases, leaving 4 bases of the junction unmatched. The CDR3 is 16 residues long. From germline, CDR1 is MNHEY and CDR2 SVGEGT.

This clonotype was found many times. The chain uses TRBV29-1 and TRBJ2-5; 8 bases line up with TRBD2. The junction had 18 bases not matched to a gene; V was cut back by 7 bases and J by 5 bases. This CDR3 is 16 amino acids long. Germline CDR1 and CDR2: SQVTM and ANQGSEA. The chain's CDR3 is CSGVPLSSGIGETQYF. CDR3 DNA sequence: TGCAGCGGAGTTCCTCTCAGTAGCGGGATTGGCGAGACCCAGTACTTC.

This chain joins TRBV27 and TRBJ2-1; 9 nucleotides match TRBD2. Germline-derived CDR1 and CDR2 are MNHEY and SMNVEV (reference sequence). This CDR3 spans 14 amino acids. Trimming took 0 bases from V and 9 from J; bases not matched to a gene: 3. The CDR3 here is CASSLSLAGIEQFF. The CDR3 coding sequence is TGTGCCAGCAGTTTATCTCTAGCGGGGATTGAGCAGTTCTTC.

This clonotype has only a few counts. V usage is TRBV6-1 and J usage is TRBJ2-7; 9 nucleotides align to TRBD2. The CDR3 spans 16 residues. CDR1 and CDR2 (germline): MNHNS, SASEGT. Germline trimming cut 6 bases from V and 3 bases from J; bases unmatched to any gene: 12. CDR3 DNA: TGTGCCAGCAGCTCTGTAATGGGACTAGCCGTCTACGAGCAGTACTTC. Encoded protein: CASSSVMGLAVYEQYF.

The rearrangement links TRBV7-6 to TRBJ2-7; TRBD2 agrees at 7 bases. J was trimmed by 1 base and V by 3 bases; bases with no gene match: 6. The CDR3 totals 15 residues. The germline gives CDR1 SGHVS, CDR2 FNYEAQ. The CDR3, as DNA: TGTGCCAGCAGCTTCAGGCGGGAGAGGTCCTACGAGCAGTACTTC. Amino acids: CASSFRRERSYEQYF. Drawing the rest from reference TRBV7-6 and TRBJ2-7, the complete variable domain is GAGVSQSPRYKVTKRGQDVALRCDPISGHVSLYWYRQALGQGPEFLTYFNYEAQQDKSGLPNDRFSAERPEGSISTLTIQRTEQRDSAMYRCASSFRRERSYEQYFGPGTRLTVT.

The V call is TRBV20-1, the J call TRBJ2-7; 7 positions agree with TRBD2. V shed 5 bases and J 0 bases; nucleotides not matched to a gene: 7. The CDR3 consists of 14 residues. CDR1 and CDR2 from the germline V gene are DFQATT and SNEGSKA (reference sequence). CDR3 bases: TGCAGTGCTGACCTAGCGGCTAGCTCCTACGAGCAGTACTTC. Its translation is CSADLAASSYEQYF.

This clonotype was found many times. The rearrangement links TRBV4-1 to TRBJ2-3; D is unclear. Germline CDR1 MGHRA, CDR2 YSYEKL. The CDR3 loop spans 14 amino acids. Trimming cost V 1 base and J 0 bases, with 5 bases left between them. CDR3 region: CASSQVVSTDTQYF. The CDR3 region has the DNA TGCGCCAGCAGCCAAGTTGTGAGCACAGATACGCAGTATTTT.